A selection of T cell receptor beta chains follows, all from one sample in a study of shared clonotypes between healthy human individuals. Sequencing used immunoSEQ multiplex PCR; TCRdb keeps in-frame clones, though not all of them. Found here are about 980,000 clones, around 80% of them singletons; the top ten hold approximately 1.5%. Sequencing used memory CD4+ T cells sorted from blood. These receptors were obtained from a man between 18 and 29 years old in good health. The CDR3 runs from the conserved cysteine through the conserved F or W. D genes are given only for firm matches. Clone size appears in some rows only: once, few, many, or a class for an expanded clone.

V gene,CDR3 length,J gene,clone size,D gene,CDR3 protein,CDR3 DNA
TRBV7-7,13,TRBJ2-1,NA,NA,CASSFLRNGEQFF,TGTGCTAGCAGCTTTCTTAGGAACGGTGAGCAGTTCTTC
TRBV5-1,15,TRBJ1-2,NA,NA,CASSLEAGRGYGYTF,TGCGCCAGCAGCTTGGAGGCAGGGAGAGGCTATGGCTACACCTTC
TRBV5-1,16,TRBJ1-4,NA,TRBD1,CASSLGSGQGSEKLFF,TGCGCCAGCAGCTTGGGATCGGGACAGGGTAGTGAAAAACTGTTTTTT
TRBV19,13,TRBJ1-5,NA,NA,CASLGQLDQPQHF,TGTGCCAGCCTTGGACAGTTAGATCAGCCCCAGCATTTT
TRBV7-2,15,TRBJ1-1,NA,NA,CASSLQGLKNTEAFF,TGTGCCAGCAGCCTGCAGGGGTTGAAAAACACTGAAGCTTTCTTT
TRBV30,14,TRBJ1-2,few,NA,CAWSALGRGQGYTF,TGTGCCTGGAGTGCTTTAGGGAGGGGTCAAGGCTACACCTTC
TRBV6-5,15,TRBJ2-1,NA,NA,CASNPGLGRYNEQFF,TGTGCCAGCAATCCGGGGCTAGGACGGTACAATGAGCAGTTCTTC
TRBV6-6,14,TRBJ1-6,NA,NA,CASSPGSGNSPLHF,TGTGCCAGCAGTCCCGGGAGTGGGAATTCACCCCTCCACTTT
TRBV6-5,15,TRBJ2-3,NA,NA,CASSYRSAATDTQYF,TGTGCCAGCAGTTACAGGTCCGCCGCCACAGATACGCAGTATTTT
TRBV5-1,14,TRBJ2-7,NA,NA,CASSPLRDSYEQYF,TGCGCCAGCAGCCCCCTGCGGGACTCCTACGAGCAGTACTTC
TRBV2,15,TRBJ1-3,NA,NA,CASSSDPSGGNTIYF,TGTGCCAGCAGTTCGGACCCGTCAGGGGGAAACACCATATATTTT
TRBV7-2,14,TRBJ2-5,NA,NA,CASSLAGTQETQYF,TGTGCCAGCAGCTTAGCAGGGACTCAAGAGACCCAGTACTTC
TRBV9,15,TRBJ1-3,NA,NA,CASSVPAPSGNTIYF,TGTGCCAGCAGCGTTCCGGCCCCCTCTGGAAACACCATATATTTT
TRBV4-1,16,TRBJ2-3,NA,NA,CASSQDATGRTDTQYF,TGCGCCAGCAGCCAAGACGCGACAGGACGCACAGATACGCAGTATTTT
TRBV28,14,TRBJ2-1,few,TRBD2,CASRGLAGEDEQFF,TGTGCCAGCAGAGGACTAGCGGGGGAGGATGAGCAGTTCTTC
TRBV30,13,TRBJ1-2,NA,NA,CAWSLFGGYGYTF,TGTGCCTGGAGTCTCTTCGGGGGCTATGGCTACACCTTC
TRBV5-1,13,TRBJ1-2,once,NA,CASSTGGDYGYTF,TGCGCCAGCAGCACGGGGGGAGACTATGGCTACACCTTC
TRBV9,15,TRBJ2-5,NA,NA,CASSVGGQYQETQYF,TGTGCCAGCAGCGTAGGAGGACAGTACCAAGAGACCCAGTACTTC
TRBV19,14,TRBJ2-5,few,TRBD1,CASRRGQGGETQYF,TGTGCCAGTAGGAGAGGACAGGGAGGAGAGACCCAGTACTTC
TRBV9,14,TRBJ1-6,few,NA,CASSGGFNNSPLHF,TGTGCCAGCAGCGGAGGGTTTAATAATTCACCCCTCCACTTT
TRBV6-1,12,TRBJ1-2,NA,TRBD1,CASSGGQGGYTF,TGTGCCAGCAGTGGTGGACAGGGTGGCTACACCTTC
TRBV7-2,18,TRBJ1-6,NA,TRBD1,CASSSQRQGAGGNSPLHF,TGTGCCAGCAGCTCGCAGCGACAGGGGGCAGGGGGTAATTCACCCCTCCACTTT
TRBV18,18,TRBJ2-3,NA,TRBD2,CASSPRFLAGVSTDTQYF,TGTGCCAGCTCACCACGGTTCTTGGCGGGAGTTAGCACAGATACGCAGTATTTT
TRBV19,15,TRBJ2-7,NA,NA,CASSTRWTSSYEQYF,TGTGCCAGTAGTACTCGATGGACAAGTTCCTACGAGCAGTACTTC
TRBV25-1,13,TRBJ2-3,NA,NA,CASRTTRADTQYF,TGTGCCAGCAGGACGACTAGGGCAGATACGCAGTATTTT
TRBV5-1,15,TRBJ2-3,NA,TRBD1,CASSHRGPATDTQYF,TGCGCCAGCAGCCACAGGGGACCGGCCACAGATACGCAGTATTTT
TRBV6-1,18,TRBJ1-2,NA,TRBD1,CASSVQRRDRPGPYGYTF,TGTGCCAGCAGTGTACAAAGACGGGACAGGCCTGGCCCCTATGGCTACACCTTC
TRBV25-1,15,TRBJ2-3,NA,NA,CASSKYEGITDTQYF,TGTGCCAGCAGTAAATATGAGGGAATCACAGATACGCAGTATTTT
TRBV6-5,13,TRBJ1-1,NA,NA,CASSYAQNTEAFF,TGTGCCAGCAGTTACGCACAGAACACTGAAGCTTTCTTT
TRBV7-9,15,TRBJ1-1,few,NA,CASSTSGTTNTEAFF,TGTGCCAGCAGCACATCCGGGACAACGAACACTGAAGCTTTCTTT
TRBV9,16,TRBJ2-2,NA,TRBD1,CASTRGGQGGTGELFF,TGTGCCAGCACCCGAGGAGGACAGGGGGGCACCGGGGAGCTGTTTTTT
TRBV4-1,18,TRBJ2-4,NA,NA,CASSPLWGPRLAKNIQYF,TGCGCCAGCAGCCCCTTGTGGGGACCCCGACTAGCCAAAAACATTCAGTACTTC